Below, 5 T cell receptor beta chains from the same sample are listed, as sequenced in a study of blood T cell repertoires in COVID-19. The data were produced by immunoSEQ multiplex PCR, yet TCRdb's version contains in-frame clones alone and is incomplete. The sample contains a few hundred thousand clones, around 90% of which appear only once. The sequenced sample was peripheral blood. These receptors all stem from a middle-aged woman who had recovered from COVID-19.

This clone was seen a single time. Within the sample, other DNA sequences also encode this same CDR3. The V call is TRBV6-5, the J call TRBJ2-3, with D perhaps matching TRBD1 (5 bases). The CDR3 extends over 12 amino acids. In germline, CDR1 is MNHEY, CDR2 SVGAGI. V gave up 7 bases and J gave up 2 bases, with 7 bases separating them. CDR3 sequence: CASTGNTDTQYF. The CDR3 DNA reads as TGTGCCAGCACAGGGAACACAGATACGCAGTATTTT.

This clone was recorded once. CDR3 loop: CASSQKGEGEKLFF. The DNA for the CDR3 is TGTGCCAGCAGCCAAAAGGGGGAGGGTGAAAAACTGTTTTTT. The chain employs TRBV3-1 (or the pseudogene TRBV3-2) and TRBJ1-4; possibly TRBD1 for D (6 bases). Germline lookup yields CDR1 LGHDT and CDR2 YNNKEL (reference sequence). The CDR3 spans 14 residues. Between the trimmed V and J ends, which lost 2 bases and 7 bases, there was a span of 11 bases.

This chain connects TRBV7-3 to TRBJ2-5; the D gene is possibly TRBD2 (5 bases). Deletions cut 1 base from V and 5 bases from J, with 11 bases between. The CDR3 spans 14 residues. CDR1 and CDR2 from the germline V gene are SGHTA and FQGTGA. CDR3 amino acids: CASSLSGRDETQYF. CDR3 DNA: TGTGCCAGCAGCTTAAGTGGGAGAGACGAGACCCAGTACTTC.

V and J are TRBV5-8 and TRBJ2-5; 7 nucleotides agree with TRBD1. The germline V gene has CDR1 SGHTS and CDR2 YDEGEE. V shed 0 bases, J shed 4 bases, and the junction held 12 bases outside the gene matches. This CDR3 has 17 residues. CDR3 nucleotide sequence: TGTGCCAGCAGCTTGGCGGGGCGGACAGGCTTCGGAGAGACCCAGTACTTC. Its translation: CASSLAGRTGFGETQYF.

J is TRBJ2-5 and V is TRBV6-5; D is unresolved. V lost 7 bases and J lost 5, with 17 bases in between. The CDR3 contains 14 residues. CDR1 and CDR2 from the germline V gene are MNHEY and SVGAGI. In DNA, the CDR3 is TGTGCCAGCACCATACCTGATACCGAGGAGACCCAGTACTTC. This sequence encodes CASTIPDTEETQYF.